A single sample gave rise to the 7 T cell receptor beta chains below, sequenced in a study of vaccination and CD4 T cells after COVID-19. The antigens of these receptors remain unknown. The Oncomine TCR Beta short-read assay was what sequenced the DNA obtained from cultured CD4+ T cells. MiXCR was run by TCRdb on the PCR reads, yielding one entry per CDR3 protein. The sample has roughly 13,000 distinct CDR3 sequences; about half are singletons. Described treatment: approximately 9-day PBMC culture with coronavirus spike peptide pools or control peptides (ViraFEST assay). Sequenced material: CD4+ T cells from blood, cultured in vitro. These receptors came from a human donor who had recovered from COVID-19.

In this sample, this clonotype turned up a few times. The V gene is TRBV19, the J gene TRBJ2-3, with D possibly matching TRBD2 (5 bases). Between the trimmed V and J ends, which lost 5 bases and 5 bases, there was a span of 23 bases. The CDR3 runs 17 residues. Germline V lookup: CDR1 LNHDA, CDR2 SQIVND (reference sequence). CDR3 region: CASSWSGRGPELDTQYF. CDR3 nucleotide sequence: TGTGCCAGTAGTTGGTCTGGGAGAGGGCCAGAGTTAGATACGCAGTATTTT.

This chain joins TRBV7-2 and TRBJ2-5, with 9 bases lining up with TRBD2. Germline CDR1 and CDR2: SGHTA and FQGNSA. Unmatched junction bases numbered 5, after V lost 0 bases and J lost 0 bases. The CDR3 totals 17 residues. CDR3 in amino acids: CASSLAASGAYQETQYF. CDR3 sequence (DNA): TGTGCCAGCAGCTTAGCGGCTAGCGGGGCGTACCAAGAGACCCAGTACTTC.

The gene calls are TRBV21-1 and TRBJ1-2; no check of the table's D call, TRBD1, against the DNA was made. TRBV21-1 is designated a pseudogene. CDR3 length: 14 amino acids. The CDR3 DNA follows: TGTGCCAGCAGCCCATGGGGGTCGATCTATGGCTACACCTTC. This codes for CASSPWGSIYGYTF.

The chain uses TRBV12-3 or TRBV12-4 and TRBJ1-1; D perhaps matches TRBD1 (6 bases). The CDR3 covers 13 residues. Trimming removed 7 bases from V and 8 bases from J, with 17 bases in between. The CDR3 region is CASTKRTDLEAFF. DNA for the CDR3: TGTGCCAGCACTAAACGGACAGATTTGGAAGCTTTCTTT.

A few counts support this clonotype. The rearrangement joins TRBV5-1 to TRBJ1-1; possibly TRBD1 for D (6 bases). Germline CDR1 and CDR2: SGHRS and YFSETQ. CDR3 length: 13 amino acids. Deletions cut 0 bases from V and 4 bases from J, with 7 bases between. For the CDR3, the DNA is TGCGCCAGCAGCTTGGACAGGGTCACTGAAGCTTTCTTT. Translated, it gives CASSLDRVTEAFF.

This clonotype is termed medium-sized. The chain joins TRBV12-3 or TRBV12-4 to TRBJ1-5, with 10 bases lining up with TRBD1. V shed 3 bases and J 7 bases; nucleotides not matched to a gene: 24. The CDR3 covers 21 residues. CDR3 nucleotide sequence: TGTGCCAGCAGTTTCCGGTCTCCCCTCCGGGACAGGGGTATGTACGGGCAGCCCCAGCATTTT. This encodes CASSFRSPLRDRGMYGQPQHF.

The V and J genes are TRBV28 and TRBJ1-5; D perhaps matches TRBD1 (5 bases). Deletions cut 4 bases from V and 3 bases from J, with 13 bases between. This CDR3 comprises 15 residues. Germline CDR1 MDHEN, CDR2 SYDVKM. The CDR3: CASSYLLRVNQPQHF. The CDR3 DNA reads as TGTGCCAGCAGTTACCTACTCAGGGTCAATCAGCCCCAGCATTTT. The full variable domain, in which reference TRBV28 and TRBJ1-5 provide the parts outside the CDR3, is DVKVTQSSRYLVKRTGEKVFLECVQDMDHENMFWYRQDPGLGLRLIYFSYDVKMKEKGDIPEGYSVSREKKERFSLILESASTNQTSMYLCASSYLLRVNQPQHFGDGTRLSIL.